This T cell receptor beta chain came from a study of regulatory T cells in long-lasting Graves disease. Study overall: By definition, persistent Graves' disease involved antithyroid drugs for over 5 years alongside positive TSH receptor antibodies.

CDR1 and CDR2 from the germline V gene are SEHNR and FQNEAQ (reference sequence). Trimming cost V 5 bases and J 1 base; bases outside gene matches: 8. This CDR3 spans 16 amino acids. Study-level points and caveats: Favored usage of TRBV28, TRBJ1-2 and TRBJ2-5 was recorded in persistent disease. Limited samples may have lowered accuracy.

The time point: persistent/refractory GD, antithyroid drugs over 5 years with positive TRAb. Preparation of the TCR library used RNA extracted from PBMCs. CDR3 regions were amplified by Arm-PCR using iRepertoire HTBI primers to build TCR beta libraries. TCRdb redid the calling of the multiplex PCR reads with MiXCR, one entry per CDR3 protein. The sample shows 400,000 to 600,000 distinct CDR3 sequences, about 22% of them seen only once. This clonotype was detected ten times or more. The antigen remains unidentified. The input for sequencing was peripheral blood mononuclear cells (PBMCs), taken when the disease was refractory, from a patient treated with antithyroid drugs. The chain has TRBV7-9 and TRBJ2-3, with TRBD1 matching 8 bases. The source of this sequence is a female donor with Graves disease. CDR3 protein: CASSPPGGAGTDTQYF. The CDR3 nucleotides read TGTGCCAGCAGCCCACCAGGGGGCGCAGGCACAGATACGCAGTATTTT.